In its sample, the clone carrying this T cell receptor (beta chain) was seen many times. Its antigen is currently unknown. Germline-derived CDR1 and CDR2 are MNHNS and SASEGT. V was cut by 6 bases and J by 2 bases, with 10 bases left in between. The CDR3 consists of 14 residues. The entry originates in a study of T cells in Graves' hyperthyroidism and ophthalmopathy. In the study overall: Peripheral blood was drawn at first diagnosis, prior to all treatment.

Amplification yielded TCR beta CDR3 regions, with RNA transcripts as the source. When the TCR CDR3 underwent first-round RT-PCR, the HTBI primer set was used. In TCRdb, the multiplex PCR reads were re-called with MiXCR into one record per CDR3 protein. The profile shows over 700,000 distinct CDR3 sequences, 35% to 40% of them singletons. General observations from the study: Before onset, ophthalmopathy was predicted by the model a median roughly 6.4 months earlier.

Pregnant or lactating patients were excluded, as were those with uncontrolled infection or other autoimmune disease. The sequenced sample consisted of blood. The TCR was taken from a man between 18 and 35 years old with Graves' hyperthyroidism. The gene calls are TRBV6-1 and TRBJ2-2, with D possibly TRBD2 on 5 matching bases. This chain's CDR3 is CASRRELNTGELFF. In nucleotides, the CDR3 is TGTGCCAGCAGGAGGGAGCTAAACACCGGGGAGCTGTTTTTT.